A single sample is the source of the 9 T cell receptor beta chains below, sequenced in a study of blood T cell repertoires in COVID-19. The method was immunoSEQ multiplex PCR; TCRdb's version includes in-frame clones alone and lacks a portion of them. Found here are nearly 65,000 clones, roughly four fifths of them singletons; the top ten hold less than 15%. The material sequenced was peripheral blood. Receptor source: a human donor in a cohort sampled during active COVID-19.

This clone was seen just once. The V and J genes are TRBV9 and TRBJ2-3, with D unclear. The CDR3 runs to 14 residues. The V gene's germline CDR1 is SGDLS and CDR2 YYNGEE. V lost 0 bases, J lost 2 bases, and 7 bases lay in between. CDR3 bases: TGTGCCAGCAGCGTAGTGGCGGTCACAGATACGCAGTATTTT. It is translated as CASSVVAVTDTQYF.

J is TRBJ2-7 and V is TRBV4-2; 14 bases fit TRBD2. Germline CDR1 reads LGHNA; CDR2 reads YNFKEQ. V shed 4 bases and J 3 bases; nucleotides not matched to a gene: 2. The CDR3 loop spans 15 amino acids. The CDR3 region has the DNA TGTGCCAGCAGCCCAGGGACTAGCGGGAGCTACGAGCAGTACTTC. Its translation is CASSPGTSGSYEQYF.

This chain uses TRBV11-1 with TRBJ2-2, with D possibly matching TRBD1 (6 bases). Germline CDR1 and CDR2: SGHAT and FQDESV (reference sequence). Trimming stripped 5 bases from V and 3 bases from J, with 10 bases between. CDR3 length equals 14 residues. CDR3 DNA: TGTGCCAGCAGCGAAGGACAGTACACCGGGGAGCTGTTTTTT. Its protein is CASSEGQYTGELFF.

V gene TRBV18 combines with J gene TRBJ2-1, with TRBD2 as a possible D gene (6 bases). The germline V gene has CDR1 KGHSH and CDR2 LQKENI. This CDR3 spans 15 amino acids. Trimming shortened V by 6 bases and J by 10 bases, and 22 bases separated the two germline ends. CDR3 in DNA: TGTGCCAGCTCGCCTACACCGGGACTCCGTTTGGAGCAGTTCTTC. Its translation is CASSPTPGLRLEQFF.

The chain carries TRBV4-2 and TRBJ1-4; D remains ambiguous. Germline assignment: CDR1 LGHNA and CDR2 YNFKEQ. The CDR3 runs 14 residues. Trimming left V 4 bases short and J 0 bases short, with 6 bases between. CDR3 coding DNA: TGTGCCAGCAGCCTACAGTCAACTAATGAAAAACTGTTTTTT. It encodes CASSLQSTNEKLFF.

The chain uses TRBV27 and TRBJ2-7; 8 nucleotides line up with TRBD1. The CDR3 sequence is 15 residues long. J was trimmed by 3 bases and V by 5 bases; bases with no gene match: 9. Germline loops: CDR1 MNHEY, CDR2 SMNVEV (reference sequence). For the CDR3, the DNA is TGTGCCAGCAGTCCGTATGGGACAGGCGGCTACGAGCAGTACTTC. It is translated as CASSPYGTGGYEQYF.

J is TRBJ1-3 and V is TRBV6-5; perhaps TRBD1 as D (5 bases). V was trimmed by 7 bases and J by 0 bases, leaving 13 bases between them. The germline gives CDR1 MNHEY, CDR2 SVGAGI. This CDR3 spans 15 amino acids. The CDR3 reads CASKAGLFSGNTIYF. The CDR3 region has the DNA TGTGCCAGCAAAGCAGGGCTCTTCTCTGGAAACACCATATATTTT.

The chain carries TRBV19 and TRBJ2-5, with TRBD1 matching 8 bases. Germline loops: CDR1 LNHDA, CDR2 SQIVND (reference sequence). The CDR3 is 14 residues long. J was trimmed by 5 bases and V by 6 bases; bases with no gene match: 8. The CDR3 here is CASRTSGGHETQYF. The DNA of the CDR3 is TGTGCCAGTAGGACCTCAGGGGGCCATGAGACCCAGTACTTC.

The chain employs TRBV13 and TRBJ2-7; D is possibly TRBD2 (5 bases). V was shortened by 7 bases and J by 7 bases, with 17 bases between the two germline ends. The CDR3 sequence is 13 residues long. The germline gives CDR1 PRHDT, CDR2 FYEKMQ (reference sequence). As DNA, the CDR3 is TGTGCCAGCACTGCGGGCCCGACCGGGGAGCAGTACTTC. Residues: CASTAGPTGEQYF.